The 9 T cell receptor beta chains listed next were all sequenced from one sample in a study of cytomegalovirus exposure and HLA in healthy donors listed by TCRdb under 2017. Libraries were built with the immunoSEQ multiplex PCR assay. For the multiplex PCR, a mixture combining 60 forward primers for TCR Vbeta segments and 13 reverse primers for TCR Jbeta segments was used. The clones in this table, taken by TCRdb from immuneACCESS, are in-frame only. Not every clone is retained; where verified, under half of the shortfall comes from an unresolved V gene, and the cause of the rest is unknown. The sample records some 160,000 clones, approximately 81% of which are singletons. The leading ten clones occupy roughly 1.4% of the sample. The material sequenced was PBMCs. Receptor source: a man in his fifties in good health and CMV-seropositive.

This clone was recorded only once. J is TRBJ2-5 and V is TRBV4-1; 9 bases map to TRBD1. The V and J ends lost 4 bases and 4 bases, in that order; junction bases with no gene match: 7. CDR3 length equals 15 residues. Germline V gene sequence: CDR1 MGHRA, CDR2 YSYEKL. The CDR3 reads CASSPHRGPGETQYF. CDR3 bases: TGCGCCAGCAGCCCTCACAGGGGGCCAGGAGAGACCCAGTACTTC.

The CDR3 region is CASSWARGSAGNTIYF. CDR3 DNA: TGTGCCAGCAGCTGGGCCAGGGGGAGCGCTGGAAACACCATATATTTT. The chain joins TRBV11-2 to TRBJ1-3; 7 bases fit TRBD1. The length of the CDR3 is 16 residues. Germline assignment: CDR1 SGHAT and CDR2 FQNNGV. V gave up 4 bases and J gave up 2 bases; unmatched junction bases: 8.

The V and J genes are TRBV7-2 and TRBJ2-7, with D maybe TRBD2 (6 bases). Looked up from germline, CDR1 is SGHTA and CDR2 is FQGNSA. CDR3 length: 12 amino acids. Trimming removed 5 bases at V and 5 bases at J, with 10 bases between. In DNA form, the CDR3 reads TGTGCCAGCAGCACTTGGGGGGACGAGCAGTACTTC. It translates to CASSTWGDEQYF.

In its sample, this clone was seen once. The chain combines TRBV7-9 with TRBJ1-3, with 7 bases fitting TRBD1. The CDR3 spans 16 residues. The trim removed 5 bases at V and 0 bases at J, leaving 7 bases unmatched. Germline CDR1 SEHNR, CDR2 FQNEAQ (reference sequence). CDR3: CASSLLGQSSGNTIYF. CDR3 bases: TGTGCCAGCAGCCTCCTGGGACAGAGCTCTGGAAACACCATATATTTT.

This clone was observed once. The chain uses TRBV20-1 and TRBJ2-7; no clear D. The V gene lost 3 bases and the J gene lost 6 bases, with 9 bases spanning the gap. Per the germline V gene, CDR1 is DFQATT and CDR2 is SNEGSKA (reference sequence). This CDR3 comprises 11 residues. CDR3 in DNA: TGCAGTGCTAGTCGTAGTTTCGAGCAGTACTTC. Protein sequence: CSASRSFEQYF.

This clone was picked up one time. This sequence joins TRBV2 and TRBJ2-1, with 13 bases that match TRBD2. V shed 8 bases, J shed 7 bases, and the junction held 8 bases outside the gene matches. Germline V lookup: CDR1 SNHLY, CDR2 FYNNEI. The CDR3 length is 15 residues. Here the CDR3 reads CASAPGLAGLNEQFF. CDR3 sequence (DNA): TGTGCCAGCGCGCCGGGACTAGCGGGGTTGAATGAGCAGTTCTTC.

This chain links TRBV7-2 with TRBJ2-7; D uncertain. With 3 bases removed from V and 3 bases from J, the gap between germline ends came to 9 bases. The CDR3 has 13 residues. Germline values: CDR1 SGHTA, CDR2 FQGNSA. The CDR3 region is CASSFLRYYEQYF. CDR3 DNA sequence: TGTGCCAGCAGCTTTCTCAGATACTACGAGCAGTACTTC.

V gene TRBV19 combines with J gene TRBJ1-1; 8 positions agree with TRBD1. There are 13 residues in the CDR3. V was clipped by 3 bases and J by 4 bases; unmatched bases: 1. CDR1 LNHDA and CDR2 SQIVND come from the germline V gene (reference sequence). CDR3 coding DNA: TGTGCCAGTAGTATTACAGGGGGCACTGAAGCTTTCTTT. Residues: CASSITGGTEAFF.

The chain links TRBV5-4 to TRBJ1-1; 7 positions agree with TRBD1. Trimming cost V 3 bases and J 5 bases; bases outside gene matches: 7. Per germline, CDR1 SGHNT and CDR2 YYREEE (reference sequence). This CDR3 is 14 amino acids long. DNA for the CDR3: TGTGCCAGCAGCTCCCGACAGGGTTGGACTGAAGCTTTCTTT. As protein: CASSSRQGWTEAFF.